The subject of this entry is one T cell receptor (beta chain). Its matching antigen is unknown. CDR1 and CDR2 from the germline V gene are LGHNT and FRNRAP. The CDR3 loop spans 14 amino acids. These data come from a study of CXCR3-negative and CXCR3-positive naive CD8 T cells. UMI-labeled 5' RACE yielded the TRB cDNA libraries. TCRdb reanalyzed the 5' RACE reads and collapses them to one entry per CDR3 protein, without DNA. The sample table sets out 45,000 to 65,000 distinct CDR3 sequences. Study results and limitations: Upon cryopreservation, CXCR3 expression partially decreased, and most assays used fresh PBMCs. CXCR3-negative and CXCR3-positive naive cells shared comparable TRBV-TRBJ usage, but memory cells did not.

This rearrangement joins TRBV12-5 to TRBJ2-5; TCRdb's D call of TRBD1 is untestable without DNA. The TCR was taken from a human donor in good health. Some clones in this sample may be carry-over from other donors' samples. The sample comprised memory CD8+ T cells from blood. The CDR3 loop is CASGDPQGQETQYF.